This record looks at one T cell receptor beta chain sequence and its context. This sample is part of a study of blood T cell repertoires in COVID-19. For the study at large: The origin of the acute and convalescent COVID-19 samples was the United States, Italy and Spain. From T cells, B-cell-depleted T cells, or PBMCs came the material, which was cDNA or gDNA.

J lost 4 bases, V lost 2 bases, and 5 bases had no gene match. The germline V gene has CDR1 MNHEY and CDR2 SMNVEV (reference sequence). The CDR3 consists of 15 residues. Original data processing: Reference gene primer amplification gave estimated nucleated cell counts. Data came from immunoSEQ multiplex PCR; TCRdb stores just in-frame clones and leaves some out. That table is the source of V, J and clone size, and D and trimming were worked out from the DNA. The data contain 200,000 or so clones, roughly 80% of them seen just once; the ten biggest clones take up approximately 5%. The chain carries TRBV27 and TRBJ2-1; 7 positions match TRBD2. Sequenced sample: peripheral blood. This TCR was sampled from a human donor in a cohort sampled during active COVID-19. CDR3 coding DNA: TGTGCCAGCAGTTTAGAAGCGGGGAGGTACAATGAGCAGTTCTTC. Residues: CASSLEAGRYNEQFF.